Shown below are 32 T cell receptor beta chains from a single sample sequenced in a study of T-cell memory formation after mild COVID-19. TCRdb re-analysed the 5' RACE reads in MiXCR, keeping a single row per CDR3 protein. The repertoire holds around 370,000 distinct CDR3 sequences, with around 20% as singletons. The sample taken for sequencing was PBMCs or a T cell subset sorted from them (not recorded which). The receptors shown here come from an adult woman who had mild COVID-19 (a few samples of this study predate the infection). Cell type and time point are not known.

This clonotype was observed a handful of times. The chain couples TRBV24-1 to TRBJ2-1, with D possibly matching TRBD1 (6 bases). Germline V CDR1 and CDR2: KGHDR, SFDVKD. This CDR3 has 16 residues. V lost 3 bases and J lost 6, with 17 bases in between. In DNA form, the CDR3 reads TGTGCCACCAGTGATGACGGACAGAACCCCCGCAATGAGCAGTTCTTC. Encoded protein: CATSDDGQNPRNEQFF.

The chain has TRBV27 and TRBJ2-7; D possibly corresponds to TRBD1 (5 bases). CDR3 size: 15 residues. Looked up from germline, CDR1 is MNHEY and CDR2 is SMNVEV (reference sequence). V was trimmed by 4 bases and J by 3 bases, leaving 16 bases between them. CDR3 bases: TGTGCCAGCAGTTCCCGGCTAGGGGAACGCTACGAGCAGTACTTC. As protein: CASSSRLGERYEQYF.

The chain joins TRBV6-2 or TRBV6-3 to TRBJ1-2, with a tentative D call TRBD1 (5 bases). The CDR3 extends over 11 amino acids. The V gene lost 6 bases and the J gene lost 7 bases, with 9 bases spanning the gap. Germline assignment: CDR1 MNHEY and CDR2 SVGEGT. As DNA, the CDR3 is TGTGCCAGCAGAGTGGGGCGTGGCTACACCTTC. Protein product: CASRVGRGYTF.

The rearrangement links TRBV4-2 to TRBJ2-7; 9 nucleotides align to TRBD2. After removal of 3 bases from V and 5 bases from J, the junction contained 8 bases not matched to a gene. The CDR3 is 15 amino acids. Germline V gene lookup returns CDR1 LGHNA and CDR2 YNFKEQ. The CDR3 DNA is TGTGCCAGCAGCCAGGATAGCGGGGGCGGAGACGAGCAGTACTTC. This gives the protein CASSQDSGGGDEQYF.

This clonotype was seen only a few times. This chain uses TRBV6-4 with TRBJ1-2; D is unresolved. The V gene lost 2 bases and the J gene lost 8 bases, with 12 bases spanning the gap. Germline lookup yields CDR1 MRHNA and CDR2 SNTAGT. CDR3 size: 13 residues. The CDR3 DNA reads TGTGCCAGCAGTGACACCAGGACTGGAGGCTACACCTTC. This sequence encodes CASSDTRTGGYTF.

The genes are TRBV6-2 or TRBV6-3 and TRBJ1-5, with TRBD1 matching 9 bases. The germline V gene encodes CDR1 MNHEY and CDR2 SVGEGT. The CDR3 length is 16 residues. Trimming removed 2 bases from V and 4 bases from J; junction bases left unmatched: 6. The CDR3 DNA reads as TGTGCCAGCAGTTACGGTGTGACAGGGGGTAATCAGCCCCAGCATTTT. Its protein product is CASSYGVTGGNQPQHF.

The genes are TRBV7-8 and TRBJ1-1; D ambiguous. Trimming stripped 8 bases from V and 1 base from J, with 17 bases between. Germline CDR1 is SGHVS and CDR2 is FQNEAQ. The CDR3 consists of 15 residues. CDR3 region: CASGSLGVRNTEAFF. The CDR3 nucleotides read TGTGCCAGCGGCTCTCTGGGAGTCAGGAACACTGAAGCTTTCTTT.

This clonotype was picked up a small number of times. The chain combines TRBV18 with TRBJ2-7; possible D gene TRBD1, 6 bases. In germline, CDR1 is KGHSH, CDR2 LQKENI. The germline V and J ends were trimmed by 9 bases and 2 bases, with 14 bases remaining between them. The length of the CDR3 is 13 residues. CDR3 region: CASAPQGPYEQYF. The CDR3 DNA reads TGTGCCAGTGCCCCGCAGGGGCCCTACGAGCAGTACTTC.

This clonotype was seen repeatedly, ten times or more. The chain recombines TRBV6-5 with TRBJ2-6; D not resolved. This CDR3 spans 17 amino acids. V dropped 3 bases and J dropped 0 bases, with 12 bases sitting between them. CDR1 is MNHEY and CDR2 is SVGAGI in the germline V gene. The DNA of the CDR3 is TGTGCCAGCAGTTATTCGAGACCCAACTCTGGGGCCAACGTCCTGACTTTC. Residues: CASSYSRPNSGANVLTF.

The rearrangement uses TRBV27 and TRBJ2-7; D not resolved. This CDR3 contains 14 residues. The V and J ends lost 4 bases and 3 bases respectively, with 13 bases between them. In germline, CDR1 is MNHEY, CDR2 SMNVEV (reference sequence). Here the CDR3 reads CASSSSGNFYEQYF. The CDR3, as DNA: TGTGCCAGCAGTTCCTCGGGTAATTTCTACGAGCAGTACTTC.

In this sample, this clonotype turned up many times. The rearrangement links TRBV6-2 or TRBV6-3 to TRBJ2-7; D is perhaps TRBD1 or TRBD2 (5 bases each). The CDR3 extends over 14 amino acids. Trimming pared 6 bases from V and 1 base from J, leaving 13 bases between. CDR1 is MNHEY, CDR2 SVGEGT, per germline. This CDR3 is CASSLRDGSYEQYF. The CDR3 DNA sequence: TGTGCCAGCAGCCTCCGGGACGGGTCCTACGAGCAGTACTTC.

The genes are TRBV9 and TRBJ1-2; no clear D gene. V gave up 3 bases and J gave up 8 bases, with 17 bases separating them. CDR3 length equals 14 residues. The germline V gene encodes CDR1 SGDLS and CDR2 YYNGEE. The CDR3 is CASSGKQVGSGYTF. The CDR3 region has the DNA TGTGCCAGCAGCGGAAAACAAGTGGGGAGCGGCTACACCTTC.

This clonotype was observed a handful of times. This chain joins TRBV6-5 and TRBJ2-5; D is ambiguous. CDR3 length: 13 residues. The germline CDR1 and CDR2 sequences are MNHEY and SVGAGI. V was cut by 6 bases and J by 4 bases, with 12 bases left in between. CDR3 in amino acids: CASRGRPPETQYF. As DNA, the CDR3 is TGTGCCAGCAGAGGACGCCCTCCAGAGACCCAGTACTTC.

In this sample, this clonotype turned up a few times. The J gene is TRBJ2-7, the V gene TRBV3-1; 8 nucleotides agree with TRBD1. CDR3 length: 15 amino acids. V gave up 5 bases and J gave up 3 bases; unmatched junction bases: 9. Germline lookup yields CDR1 LGHDT and CDR2 YNNKEL (reference sequence). The CDR3, as DNA: TGTGCCAGCAGCTACATCGCAGGGGGCGGCTACGAGCAGTACTTC. It codes for CASSYIAGGGYEQYF.

The genes are TRBV7-9 and TRBJ2-1; D might be TRBD2 (6 bases). The V gene's germline CDR1 is SEHNR and CDR2 FQNEAQ (reference sequence). The V end was cut by 4 bases, the J end by 7 bases, with 14 bases between. This CDR3 is built from 14 residues. The CDR3 region has the DNA TGTGCCAGCAGCTACGCCAAGGGGAGGAATGAGCAGTTCTTC. It yields the protein CASSYAKGRNEQFF.

J is TRBJ1-5 and V is TRBV12-3 or TRBV12-4; D is undetermined. The CDR3 has 14 residues. Trimming shortened V by 7 bases and J by 2 bases, and 12 bases separated the two germline ends. The CDR3: CASTTGGGNQPQHF. CDR3 bases: TGTGCCAGCACCACGGGAGGCGGCAATCAGCCCCAGCATTTT.

This clonotype was counted only a few times. This chain connects TRBV20-1 to TRBJ2-7; 8 nucleotides agree with TRBD1. CDR3 size: 14 residues. Germline lookup yields CDR1 DFQATT and CDR2 SNEGSKA (reference sequence). The V gene end was trimmed by 1 base and the J gene end by 4 bases; junction bases not matched to a gene: 6. The CDR3 DNA sequence: TGCAGTGCTAGAGGAGACAGGGGCAGATACGAGCAGTACTTC. Protein: CSARGDRGRYEQYF.

Only a few counts were recorded for this clonotype. J is TRBJ1-1 and V is TRBV14; D unclear. V lost 4 bases and J 6 bases, leaving 12 bases between the germline ends. Germline V gives CDR1 SGHDN, CDR2 FVKESK. The CDR3 covers 13 residues. CDR3 sequence reads: CASSPTFNPEAFF. The CDR3 region has the DNA TGTGCCAGCAGCCCTACCTTCAACCCTGAAGCTTTCTTT. The full variable domain, its missing parts supplied by reference TRBV14 and TRBJ1-1, is EAGVTQFPSHSVIEKGQTVTLRCDPISGHDNLYWYRRVMGKEIKFLLHFVKESKQDESGMPNNRFLAERTGGTYSTLKVQPAELEDSGVYFCASSPTFNPEAFFGQGTRLTVV.

The chain carries TRBV5-1 and TRBJ2-1; the D gene is possibly TRBD1 (5 bases). Germline V gives CDR1 SGHRS, CDR2 YFSETQ. The CDR3 is made up of 14 amino acids. V lost 0 bases and J lost 7, with 11 bases in between. The DNA for the CDR3 is TGCGCCAGCAGCTTGGAAGGGGCAGCTAATGAGCAGTTCTTC. Translation gives CASSLEGAANEQFF.

The CDR3 here is CASSVGSSGGFEQFF. DNA of the CDR3: TGTGCCAGCAGCGTAGGGTCTAGCGGGGGATTCGAGCAGTTCTTC. This chain links TRBV9 with TRBJ2-1; 10 bases are shared with TRBD2. This CDR3 has 15 amino acids. CDR1 SGDLS and CDR2 YYNGEE come from the germline V gene. V lost 0 bases, J lost 10 bases, and 7 bases stayed unmatched.

This rearrangement joins TRBV4-1 to TRBJ1-3; weak D call: TRBD1 (5 bases). Germline CDR1 MGHRA, CDR2 YSYEKL. Trimming took 1 base from V and 3 from J, leaving 10 bases between them. This CDR3 contains 15 residues. CDR3 sequence (DNA): TGCGCCAGCAGCCAAGCGGGGACTTTTGGAAACACCATATATTTT. Residues: CASSQAGTFGNTIYF.

The genes are TRBV7-9 and TRBJ2-3; TRBD2 might be the D (6 bases). Per the germline V gene, CDR1 is SEHNR and CDR2 is FQNEAQ (reference sequence). V lost 6 bases and J lost 1, with 11 bases in between. The CDR3 covers 14 residues. The CDR3 DNA follows: TGTGCCAGCAGACCAGGGACTGGCACAGATACGCAGTATTTT. Translation gives CASRPGTGTDTQYF.

The chain is built from TRBV7-8 and TRBJ1-3, with no clear D. The CDR3 loop spans 17 amino acids. The V and J ends lost 5 bases and 0 bases respectively, with 17 bases between them. Germline V gene sequence: CDR1 SGHVS, CDR2 FQNEAQ. The CDR3 sequence is CASSRLGGTGSGNTIYF. CDR3 bases: TGTGCCAGCAGCCGCTTAGGAGGCACCGGCTCTGGAAACACCATATATTTT.

This clonotype turned up a few times. The V and J genes are TRBV5-6 and TRBJ2-3, with TRBD1 identical over 9 bases. J lost 5 bases, V lost 3 bases, and 4 bases had no gene match. Germline lookup yields CDR1 SGHDT and CDR2 YYEEEE. The CDR3 contains 14 residues. CDR3 DNA: TGTGCCAGCAGCTCGGGACAGGGCGGAGATACGCAGTATTTT. It translates to CASSSGQGGDTQYF.

V usage is TRBV12-3 or TRBV12-4 and J usage is TRBJ2-3, with D possibly matching TRBD2 (6 bases). The V and J ends lost 5 bases and 0 bases respectively, with 12 bases between them. This CDR3 region has 15 residues. As DNA, the CDR3 is TGTGCCAGCAGTCGATTAGGGACTAGCACAGATACGCAGTATTTT. Translating it yields CASSRLGTSTDTQYF.

The rearrangement uses TRBV6-2 or TRBV6-3 and TRBJ2-1; 15 positions agree with TRBD2. With V trimmed by 5 bases and J by 0 bases, 5 bases remained unmatched. The CDR3 covers 18 residues. Germline values: CDR1 MNHEY, CDR2 SVGEGT. For the CDR3, the DNA is TGTGCCAGCAGTGGACTAGCGGGAGGGTTTGACTCCTACAATGAGCAGTTCTTC. It encodes CASSGLAGGFDSYNEQFF.

This chain connects TRBV12-3 or TRBV12-4 to TRBJ2-3; the D is unclear. The CDR3 length is 14 residues. V was trimmed by 2 bases and J by 6 bases, leaving 12 bases between them. DNA of the CDR3: TGTGCCAGCAGTTTACCCTCCTTCCCGGATACGCAGTATTTT. Translating it yields CASSLPSFPDTQYF.

The chain recombines TRBV7-2 with TRBJ2-7; 9 bases agree with TRBD2. Per the germline V gene, CDR1 is SGHTA and CDR2 is FQGNSA. The CDR3 totals 13 residues. V dropped 5 bases and J dropped 10; count of bases not matched to a gene: 9. CDR3 bases: TGTGCCAGCAGCGACTTAGCGGGAGCGGGCCAGTACTTC. The encoded protein is CASSDLAGAGQYF.

In this sample, this clonotype turned up a few times. The chain joins TRBV6-5 to TRBJ1-1; maybe TRBD1 (5 bases). Germline CDR1 MNHEY, CDR2 SVGAGI. Trimming stripped 0 bases from V and 5 bases from J, with 10 bases between. The CDR3 is made up of 14 amino acids. The CDR3 nucleotides are TGTGCCAGCAGTTACTCAGCAGGGAGGACTGAAGCTTTCTTT. It is translated as CASSYSAGRTEAFF.

Concerning this clonotype: An end of the junction does not agree with germline; a read error may underlie this. The rearrangement joins TRBV5-1 to TRBJ1-4, with D possibly TRBD1 on 6 matching bases. This CDR3 has 17 amino acids. Per the germline V gene, CDR1 is SGHRS and CDR2 is YFSETQ. The CDR3 sequence: CASRLARGETANEKLFF. CDR3 coding DNA: TGCGCCAGCAGATTGGCCAGGGGTGAAACGGCTAATGAAAAACTGTTTTTT.

The V call is TRBV20-1, the J call TRBJ2-2; no firm D call. CDR3 length equals 13 residues. The germline V gene has CDR1 DFQATT and CDR2 SNEGSKA (reference sequence). The V gene lost 3 bases and the J gene lost 1 base, with 6 bases spanning the gap. The CDR3 DNA sequence: TGCAGTGCTAGTTCCCAGAACACCGGGGAGCTGTTTTTT. It codes for CSASSQNTGELFF.

The chain employs TRBV7-9 and TRBJ2-1; 7 positions match TRBD2. The germline V gene has CDR1 SEHNR and CDR2 FQNEAQ (reference sequence). The CDR3 loop spans 16 amino acids. Losses at the gene ends were 5 bases for V and 1 base for J; bases not matched to a gene: 8. CDR3 bases: TGTGCCAGCAGCACCCAGCGGGACCTTTCCTACAATGAGCAGTTCTTC. This sequence encodes CASSTQRDLSYNEQFF.